This passage covers 3 T cell receptor beta chains from one sample sequenced in a study of blood T cell repertoires in COVID-19. Here immunoSEQ multiplex PCR was the method, and the copy in TCRdb shows in-frame clones only, minus some. This table holds about 160,000 clones, just over 85% found once. Sequencing input: peripheral blood. The receptor set was obtained from a man between 65 and 85 years old with acute or convalescent COVID-19.

The chain carries TRBV9 and TRBJ2-5, with 11 bases matching TRBD2. The V and J ends lost 2 bases and 2 bases, in that order; junction bases with no gene match: 5. The CDR3 consists of 16 residues. Germline V lookup: CDR1 SGDLS, CDR2 YYNGEE. DNA for the CDR3: TGTGCCAGCAGCGTCATAGCGGGAGGGCCTCAAGAGACCCAGTACTTC. Amino acids: CASSVIAGGPQETQYF.

The chain has TRBV7-9 and TRBJ1-1, with TRBD1 identical over 8 bases. Trimming removed 1 base from V and 1 base from J; junction bases left unmatched: 5. Germline CDR1 is SEHNR and CDR2 is FQNEAQ (reference sequence). The CDR3 has 16 residues. Here the CDR3 DNA reads TGTGCCAGCAGCTTAGGGGGACAGGCCCCGAACACTGAAGCTTTCTTT. Translation gives CASSLGGQAPNTEAFF.

The V call is TRBV11-3, the J call TRBJ1-1, with a tentative D call TRBD1 (5 bases). This CDR3 has 14 amino acids. The germline V gene encodes CDR1 SGHNT and CDR2 YENEEA. V shed 1 base and J shed 2 bases, with 8 bases lying between them. The CDR3 loop is CASSLGRGNTEAFF. The CDR3 DNA reads TGTGCCAGCAGCTTAGGGAGGGGCAACACTGAAGCTTTCTTT.